This T cell receptor beta chain was sequenced during a study of human T cells and chemical hapten exposure (dated by TCRdb to the early 2020s). About the full investigation: For sensitization, 2% DPC in acetone was applied to an approximately 2 cm by approximately 2 cm area of upper inner arm skin. Some 29 alopecia patients provided blood for TCR sequencing at one to four time points (pre-sensitization, 2, 6 and 24 weeks). The mostly female patient cohort included alopecia areata with under or over 50% scalp involvement, alopecia totalis and alopecia universalis. Blood samples were taken from patients before sensitization (week 0) and at 2, 6 and about 24 weeks after DPC sensitization. Throughout the study period of 20 to 30 weeks, patients also received therapeutic DPC doses to the scalp every week. The study tracked peripheral blood TCR repertoire changes in vivo during primary and secondary sensitization to the hapten diphenylcyclopropenone (DPC) in alopecia patients. Patch tests used Finn chambers with 0.01% DPC on the upper back, scored after 6 days by International Contact Dermatitis Research Group standards. Libraries were pooled for sequencing, and variation in per-sample TCR yields was attributed mainly to small differences in library volumes within the pool.

CDR1 and CDR2 are read off the germline V gene as SQVTM and ANQGSEA. The junction carries 10 bases between V and J, which are trimmed by 4 bases and 0 bases respectively. The CDR3 measures 13 amino acids from cysteine to phenylalanine. The entry retains the CDR3 DNA only, 39 bases that are in frame from base 1. Broad study findings and their caveats: The number of PT1 expanded TCRs positively correlated with patch test score, significant at thresholds 8, 16 and 32 but not 4. Compared with pre-sensitization or healthy control sets, expanded TCRs formed significantly more large CDR3 similarity clusters, which is consistent with antigen-driven responses. Alopecia, a presumed autoimmune disease, was present in all patients, so the immune response of the patients might differ from that of healthy individuals. After repeated subsampling, the strength of the expansion versus patch-test correlation and the threshold at which it became significant changed. DPC sensitization did not change the number of TCRs with a frequency above 1 in 1000, and there was no evidence of changes in global repertoire structure.

The sample's time point label is to be understood as: patch test 2, 6 weeks after DPC sensitization. This specimen's treatment or condition label, per the study, means: therapeutic diphenylcyclopropenone sensitization with weekly scalp DPC. At each patch-test visit, blood was drawn before the patch test was applied. Patients were considered eligible if aged 18 to 70, diagnosed with alopecia and deemed suitable for DPC therapy, and patients were excluded if pregnant. Unfractionated whole blood was collected in Tempus Blood RNA tubes, and total RNA was extracted from that blood. Notes on this clonotype: Its binding antigen is unknown. Base qualities are not at hand, and no much larger clone is one base apart.

Library construction relied on RACE. Sequencing took place on a NextSeq 500. Library preparation attached unique molecular identifiers to individual cDNA molecules for quantitative, reproducible TCR counting. For every blood RNA sample, sequencing covered both the TCR alpha and TCR beta chains. In the authors' own workflow: The median number of TCRs per sample was roughly 100,000, ranging from roughly 20,000 to 690,600. The Decombinator software suite was used to annotate the V, J and CDR3 of the TCR reads. Every sample was subsampled to the same number of TCRs (28,000) for the PS versus PT1 abundance plots. Expanded TCRs were defined as absent before sensitization and observed at least eight times at the 2-week time point. The public reads were reprocessed in TCRdb via fastp at Q25 and MiXCR, keeping in-frame beta chains. Each record represents a unique CDR3 protein, reported with the most common genes and DNA among its rows. It is TCRdb's table, rather than the study itself, that gives the V and J calls and clone size. This sample lists 84,000 or so distinct CDR3 sequences; roughly 10% were detected once. The ten largest clones take up 2% to 2.5% of the sample.

In this chain, TRBV29-1 is recombined with TRBJ2-7; the D gene is perhaps TRBD2, from 6 matching bases. The receptor's source is a woman younger than 45 with alopecia areata. Some clones in this sample may be carry-over from other donors' samples. The source material was whole blood, sampled in connection with sensitization to the hapten diphenylcyclopropenone (DPC). The nucleotide sequence is given as TGCAGCGTTGGGGGGACTTCCTCCTACGAGCAGTACTTC. This yields the protein CSVGGTSSYEQYF.